This TCR beta chain stems from a study of shared clonotypes between healthy human individuals (dated by TCRdb to about 2020). About the full investigation: The cohort comprised a couple of women and a few men aged 18 to 49 years. Blood TCR repertoires of about five healthy adults were deeply sequenced to estimate repertoire size and the extent of clonotype sharing between individuals. Libraries were prepared and TCR repertoires were sequenced by different laboratories using diverse techniques, in order to increase sequencing depth and limit assay-specific biases. Each donor's leukapheresis produced roughly between roughly 0.85 and 10 billion PBMCs. For each donor, three plates each were used for CD4 naive and CD4 memory, two plates were used for CD8 naive, and one plate was used for CD8 memory.

Using the deep immunoSEQ assay, TCR CDR3 regions were amplified from genomic DNA by multiplex PCR. Genomic DNA extracted from each cell subset was distributed evenly over all wells of several immunoSEQ 96-well plates, and each plate served as one replicate. For sorted subsets, roughly 200 ng of genomic DNA, equivalent to around 30,000 T cell genomes, went into each replicate PCR. Purified libraries were quantified with a Qubit 3.0 fluorometer, sized on a Bioanalyzer 2100, and re-quantified with the KAPA Library Quantification kit. A separate single-read 150-cycle Illumina NextSeq 550 flow cell was used to sequence each immunoSEQ 96-well plate. Regarding the original processing steps: Because the immunoSEQ output held only junctional sequences and lacked quality scores, the filtering could not match the filtering applied to full-length reads. To assign V/J genes and CDR3, sequences were annotated using PyIR, a Python wrapper for IgBLAST v1.9, with IMGT germline references. Reads were filtered out if the reads had weak V/J assignments (E-value above 1e-6), no CDR3, stop codons, out-of-frame junctions, or ambiguous translated residues. A V3J clonotype was defined by an identical inferred V gene, J gene, and CDR3 amino acid sequence. Percentage overlap between repertoires was calculated by dividing the number of shared unique clonotypes by the size of the smaller repertoire. Richness of each repertoire was evaluated using RTK rarefaction, the Chao1 estimator, and Recon v2.1 estimates of unobserved clonotypes. For all TCRbeta clonotypes obtained by the gDNA method from a few donors, generation probabilities were computed with OLGA. This is the immuneACCESS table as TCRdb keeps it, with only in-frame sequences that have V and J called. A part of the clones is gone; compared with another copy, unresolved V genes explain less than half, and the rest is unexplained. V and J calls and clone size come straight from that table; D and trimming were deduced from the DNA. For this sample there are about 820,000 clones; over 90% appear just once. The ten top clones hold less than 25% of the sample.

The CDR3 runs 16 amino acids, cysteine and phenylalanine included. Just CDR3 DNA is preserved here, 48 bases in frame from base 1. After removal of 1 base from V and 8 bases from J, the junction retains 11 bases not matched to a gene. Taken from the germline V gene (reference sequence), the CDR1 and CDR2 loops are SGHKS and YYEKEE. CD8 naive samples were CD45RO-negative cells positively selected for CCR7, giving a CD45RA+CCR7+ population that excluded TemRA cells. Donors were healthy HIV-negative adults with no recently reported acute infections or vaccinations. Only Caucasian adults living in Nashville, Tennessee, USA were represented among the donors. Blood was obtained by leukapheresis, after which PBMCs were separated by Ficoll-Histopaque density gradient centrifugation and cryopreserved in liquid nitrogen vapor phase. Analytical flow cytometry was used to check the purity and quantity of every magnetically sorted T cell population. Each sorted fraction had its genomic DNA isolated and then quantified by UV absorbance on a Nanodrop 2000c.

Details on this clone: Its cognate antigen has yet to be identified. Base-call qualities are not available, and no considerably larger clone is one nucleotide away.

Findings and caveats that apply to the study as a whole: Approximately 5% of naive CD4, roughly 3.5% of naive CD8, about 2.4% of memory CD4, and around 0.4% of memory CD8 clonotypes were shared across several donors. Naive subsets generally had larger estimated clonotype richness than memory subsets did. Pairwise subsampling indicated that sequencing depth was expected to affect the degree of clonotype sharing among donors. Compared with non-shared clonotypes, clonotypes shared by all four sorted-subset donors had higher generation probabilities. Sampling was restricted to blood, and TCR repertoires in tissue are likely to differ from TCR repertoires in blood. Even with the large sequencing depth, rarefaction of the sorted-subset datasets indicated that sequencing was incomplete. The small number of donors limited the genetic and exposure-history diversity represented.

The sequence was collected from a man aged 25 to 40 in good health. The specimen was naive CD8+ T cells sorted from blood. In light of the paper, this sample's cell subset or site label describes: CD45RA+CCR7+. The chain is made from TRBV5-5 and TRBJ2-1; TRBD2 lines up with 8 middle nucleotides. CDR3 sequence: CASSLYGSGIVDEQFF. The base sequence is TGTGCCAGCAGCTTGTACGGTAGCGGGATAGTTGATGAGCAGTTCTTC.